These 24 T cell receptor beta chains were sequenced from one sample in a study of cytomegalovirus exposure and HLA in healthy donors (dated by TCRdb to the late 2010s). Library preparation was by the immunoSEQ multiplex PCR assay. The multiplex PCR relied on a mix of 60 forward primers for TCR Vbeta segments and 13 reverse primers for TCR Jbeta segments. The immuneACCESS repertoire file appears here via TCRdb, limited to in-frame rearrangements. These files lack a portion of the clones; in checked studies, under half of the deficit traces to unresolved V genes, and the cause of the others is not known. Within this sample are about 180,000 clones, with around 82% of them counted one time only. The ten largest clones take up more than 5% of the sample. The specimen sequenced was PBMCs. Source of these receptors: a man aged 35 to 55 in good health and CMV-seronegative.

CDR3 in DNA: TGCAGCGTTAGAAGGGGGGGACTAGAAGAGACCCAGTACTTC. Translated: CSVRRGGLEETQYF. This chain connects TRBV29-1 to TRBJ2-5; TRBD2 agrees at 8 bases. V shed 5 bases and J 3 bases; nucleotides not matched to a gene: 8. Germline V CDR1 and CDR2: SQVTM, ANQGSEA. CDR3 length: 14 amino acids.

This clone was detected once. The chain links TRBV27 to TRBJ1-1; D perhaps matches TRBD1 (6 bases). The CDR3 covers 16 residues. Germline lookup yields CDR1 MNHEY and CDR2 SMNVEV (reference sequence). V was clipped by 2 bases and J by 0 bases, with 13 bases between them. Here the CDR3 reads CASSLRPGALNTEAFF. The CDR3 nucleotides are TGTGCCAGCAGTTTACGGCCAGGGGCATTGAACACTGAAGCTTTCTTT.

The chain couples TRBV7-9 to TRBJ2-7, with 9 bases identical to TRBD1. Germline lookup yields CDR1 SEHNR and CDR2 FQNEAQ (reference sequence). This CDR3 region has 14 residues. J lost 2 bases, V lost 4 bases, and 3 bases had no gene match. In DNA form, the CDR3 reads TGTGCCAGCAGCTCGGGACAGGGCGCCTACGAGCAGTACTTC. This translates into CASSSGQGAYEQYF. Filled out from reference TRBV7-9 and TRBJ2-7, the complete variable domain reads DTGVSQNPRHKITKRGQNVTFRCDPISEHNRLYWYRQTLGQGPEFLTYFQNEAQLEKSRLLSDRFSAERPKGSFSTLEIQRTEQGDSAMYLCASSSGQGAYEQYFGPGTRLTVT.

The rearrangement joins TRBV7-9 to TRBJ1-2; D remains ambiguous. The CDR3 consists of 12 residues. CDR1 is SEHNR and CDR2 is FQNEAQ in the germline V gene (reference sequence). V lost 4 bases and J 1 base, leaving 4 bases between the germline ends. The CDR3 region is CASSSNNYGYTF. DNA for the CDR3: TGTGCCAGCAGCTCCAATAACTATGGCTACACCTTC.

The V call is TRBV5-5, the J call TRBJ2-5, with 9 positions matching TRBD1. The germline CDR1 and CDR2 sequences are SGHKS and YYEKEE (reference sequence). V lost 4 bases and J lost 4; bases outside the gene matches: 5. This CDR3 is built from 14 residues. CDR3 bases: TGTGCCAGCAGCCGAAGGACAGGGGCAGAGACCCAGTACTTC. Protein product: CASSRRTGAETQYF.

V usage is TRBV4-3 and J usage is TRBJ2-3; tentatively, D is TRBD2 (5 bases). Germline V gene sequence: CDR1 LGHNA, CDR2 YSLEER. Trimming removed 0 bases at V and 0 bases at J, with 19 bases between. The CDR3 spans 19 residues. For the CDR3, the DNA is TGCGCCAGCAGCCAAGAGGTTAGAGGGTCGGCCTTTAGCACAGATACGCAGTATTTT. Its protein product is CASSQEVRGSAFSTDTQYF.

V and J are TRBV21-1 and TRBJ2-2; the DNA was not compared with TRBD2, the D call given in the table. TRBV21-1 is a pseudogene. The CDR3 extends over 15 amino acids. This CDR3 reads CASIQASGGEGELFF. The CDR3, as DNA: TGTGCCAGCATCCAGGCAAGCGGGGGGGAGGGGGAGCTGTTTTTT.

The chain carries TRBV29-1 and TRBJ1-5; 8 bases fit TRBD1. The germline gives CDR1 SQVTM, CDR2 ANQGSEA. The CDR3 extends over 13 amino acids. The ends lost 6 bases at V and 1 base at J; junction bases unmatched: 2. The CDR3 region is CSVGQESNQPQHF. The CDR3 coding sequence is TGCAGCGTGGGACAGGAGAGCAATCAGCCCCAGCATTTT.

The V call is TRBV4-1, the J call TRBJ2-3; 14 nucleotides match TRBD2. Per germline, CDR1 MGHRA and CDR2 YSYEKL. The J segment lost 6 bases and the V segment lost 6 bases, leaving 11 bases of the junction unmatched. This CDR3 spans 17 amino acids. CDR3 nucleotide sequence: TGCGCCAGCAGGCGCCTGGGACTAGCGGGGGCGGGTGATACGCAGTATTTT. It encodes CASRRLGLAGAGDTQYF.

The chain carries TRBV4-1 and TRBJ1-1, with D perhaps TRBD1 (6 bases). The CDR3 covers 16 residues. The germline gives CDR1 MGHRA, CDR2 YSYEKL. Trimming stripped 3 bases from V and 4 bases from J, with 18 bases between. CDR3 in amino acids: CASSHPGGGAGTEAFF. The DNA of the CDR3 is TGCGCCAGCAGCCACCCGGGTGGGGGGGCTGGCACTGAAGCTTTCTTT.

The V call is TRBV5-5, the J call TRBJ1-2; the D gene is possibly TRBD1 (5 bases). V lost 3 bases and J lost 6, with 21 bases in between. The germline gives CDR1 SGHKS, CDR2 YYEKEE (reference sequence). CDR3 length equals 16 residues. The CDR3: CASSSITGFSPHGYTF. The CDR3 coding sequence is TGTGCCAGCAGCTCGATAACAGGTTTTTCGCCACATGGCTACACCTTC.

This chain links TRBV27 with TRBJ2-7, with D tentatively TRBD2 (5 bases). The CDR3 consists of 15 residues. CDR1 and CDR2 (germline): MNHEY, SMNVEV (reference sequence). V dropped 3 bases and J dropped 1 base, with 13 bases sitting between them. The DNA for the CDR3 is TGTGCCAGCAGTTTTTACCCGCGGGCGTCCTACGAGCAGTACTTC. Its protein product is CASSFYPRASYEQYF.

This chain links TRBV7-2 with TRBJ2-7; D remains ambiguous. With 3 bases removed from V and 5 bases from J, the gap between germline ends came to 8 bases. This CDR3 is 12 amino acids long. CDR1 and CDR2 from the germline V gene are SGHTA and FQGNSA. The CDR3 sequence is CASSFADHEQYF. CDR3 bases: TGTGCCAGCAGCTTCGCAGATCACGAGCAGTACTTC.

The CDR3 region is CASSPPAGRETQYF. The CDR3 region has the DNA TGTGCCAGCTCACCACCGGCAGGGAGGGAGACCCAGTACTTC. The chain links TRBV18 to TRBJ2-5, with D possibly being TRBD2 (6 bases). The CDR3 covers 14 residues. Deletions cut 0 bases from V and 5 bases from J, with 10 bases between. Germline CDR1 is KGHSH and CDR2 is LQKENI.

This rearrangement joins TRBV6-6 to TRBJ2-7, with D unresolved. V lost 6 bases and J 3 bases, leaving 6 bases between the germline ends. Germline CDR1 is MNHNY and CDR2 is SVGAGI (reference sequence). This CDR3 has 11 residues. CDR3 in DNA: TGTGCCAGCAGCCACAGCTACGAGCAGTACTTC. Its protein is CASSHSYEQYF.

The rearrangement uses TRBV4-3 and TRBJ2-2, with 8 bases that match TRBD2. This CDR3 is 16 amino acids long. Looked up from germline, CDR1 is LGHNA and CDR2 is YSLEER. V lost 0 bases to trimming and J lost 5 bases; unmatched junction nucleotides: 5. The CDR3 DNA sequence: TGCGCCAGCAGCCAAGATCGATCGGGGGGGACCGGGGAGCTGTTTTTT. Protein sequence: CASSQDRSGGTGELFF.

The rearrangement uses TRBV4-1 and TRBJ2-1, with a possible D match to TRBD1 (6 bases). CDR3 length: 12 residues. V dropped 4 bases and J dropped 6 bases, with 7 bases sitting between them. CDR1 is MGHRA, CDR2 YSYEKL, per germline. CDR3 amino acids: CASSRTVNEQFF. The CDR3 DNA reads as TGCGCCAGCAGCCGGACAGTCAATGAGCAGTTCTTC.

In DNA form, the CDR3 reads TGCGCCAGCAGCTTGGAGCTAGCGGGAGGAGAGACCCAGTACTTC. Translation gives CASSLELAGGETQYF. The V and J genes are TRBV5-1 and TRBJ2-5; TRBD2 aligns across 11 bases. CDR3 length equals 15 residues. V shed 0 bases and J 4 bases; nucleotides not matched to a gene: 2. CDR1 is SGHRS, CDR2 YFSETQ, per germline.

This clone was detected only a few times. V gene TRBV7-2 combines with J gene TRBJ2-7; 9 bases line up with TRBD1. CDR1 is SGHTA, CDR2 FQGNSA, per germline. After removal of 5 bases from V and 4 bases from J, the junction contained 15 bases not matched to a gene. This CDR3 is 17 amino acids long. The CDR3 is CASSPGHGTGGQYEQYF. CDR3 DNA: TGTGCCAGCAGCCCCGGACATGGAACAGGGGGCCAGTACGAGCAGTACTTC.

V and J are TRBV6-6 and TRBJ2-3; D is ambiguous. The germline V gene has CDR1 MNHNY and CDR2 SVGAGI (reference sequence). The CDR3 is made up of 10 amino acids. V was shortened by 3 bases and J by 9 bases, with 4 bases between the two germline ends. CDR3 bases: TGTGCCAGCAGTTATCCGACGCAGTATTTT. It translates to CASSYPTQYF.

The chain combines TRBV29-1 with TRBJ1-2, with a weak D call TRBD1 (5 bases). This CDR3 is 13 amino acids long. Germline V CDR1 and CDR2: SQVTM, ANQGSEA. V gave up 3 bases and J gave up 3 bases, with 11 bases separating them. Here the CDR3 DNA reads TGCAGCGTTGAGGAGGGGCGATACTATGGCTACACCTTC. Amino acid sequence: CSVEEGRYYGYTF.

A remark on this clone: One end of the junction varies from germline; a read error may be responsible. The chain carries TRBV5-4 and TRBJ2-5, with 9 bases lining up with TRBD2. The CDR3 has 16 amino acids. The V gene's germline CDR1 is SGHNT and CDR2 YYREEE (reference sequence). CDR3 sequence reads: CASSYRRGGNQETQYF. In DNA form, the CDR3 reads TGTGCCAGCAGCTATAGGCGGGGGGGTAACCAGGAGACCCAGTACTTC.

This clone was seen only once. This sequence joins TRBV7-2 and TRBJ2-5, with 7 nucleotides matching TRBD1. This CDR3 region has 13 residues. Trimming cost V 5 bases and J 8 bases; bases outside gene matches: 8. The germline gives CDR1 SGHTA, CDR2 FQGNSA. The CDR3 DNA follows: TGTGCCAGCAGCGCCCAAAACAGGGGTACCCAGTACTTC. Its translation is CASSAQNRGTQYF.

This clone was counted between two and nine times. The genes are TRBV19 and TRBJ2-5; 8 bases align to TRBD2. TRBJ2-7 matches the DNA end more closely, so the J call is doubtful. Germline CDR1 LNHDA, CDR2 SQIVND (reference sequence). This CDR3 spans 14 amino acids. CDR3 sequence reads: CASSISSGSYEQYF. The CDR3 DNA is TGTGCCAGTAGTATTTCTAGCGGGTCCTACGAGCAGTACTTC.